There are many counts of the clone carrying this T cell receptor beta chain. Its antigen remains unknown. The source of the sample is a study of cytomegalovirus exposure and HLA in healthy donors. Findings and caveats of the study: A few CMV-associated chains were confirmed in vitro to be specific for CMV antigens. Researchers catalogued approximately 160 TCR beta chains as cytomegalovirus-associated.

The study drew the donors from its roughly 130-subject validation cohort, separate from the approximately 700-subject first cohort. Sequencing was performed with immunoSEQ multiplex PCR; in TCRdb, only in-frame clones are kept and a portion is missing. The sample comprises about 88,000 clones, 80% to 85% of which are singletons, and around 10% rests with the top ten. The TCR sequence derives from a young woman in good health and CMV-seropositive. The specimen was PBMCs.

CDR3 in DNA: TGCAGTGCTAATGGACTTTATGGCTACACCTTC. Its protein product is CSANGLYGYTF. This sequence joins TRBV20-1 and TRBJ1-2; no reliable D call. V shed 4 bases and J shed 5 bases, with 8 bases lying between them. The V gene's germline CDR1 is DFQATT and CDR2 SNEGSKA (reference sequence). The CDR3 consists of 11 residues.